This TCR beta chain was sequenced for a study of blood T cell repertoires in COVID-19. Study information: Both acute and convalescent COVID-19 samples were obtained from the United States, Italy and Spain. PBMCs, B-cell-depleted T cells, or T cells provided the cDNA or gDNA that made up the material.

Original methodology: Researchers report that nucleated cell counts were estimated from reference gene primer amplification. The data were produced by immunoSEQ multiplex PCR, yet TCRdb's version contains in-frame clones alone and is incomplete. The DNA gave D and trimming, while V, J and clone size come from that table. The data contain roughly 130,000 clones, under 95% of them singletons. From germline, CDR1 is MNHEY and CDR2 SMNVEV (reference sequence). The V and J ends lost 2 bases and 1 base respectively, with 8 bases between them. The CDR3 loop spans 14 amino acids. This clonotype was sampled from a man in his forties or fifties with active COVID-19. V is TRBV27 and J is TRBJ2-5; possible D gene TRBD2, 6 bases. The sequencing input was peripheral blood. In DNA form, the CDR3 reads TGTGCCAGCAGTTTAGGTAGCGGCCAAGAGACCCAGTACTTC. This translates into CASSLGSGQETQYF.